This passage covers 29 T cell receptor beta chains from one sample sequenced in a study of vaccination effects on CD4 cells after COVID-19. TCRdb keeps only in-frame clones here, not all; method: immunoSEQ multiplex PCR. The repertoire has 27,000 or so clones, around 70% of them found once; the top ten carry about 10%. Their cognate antigens are unknown. Prior to sequencing, the ViraFEST assay stimulated PBMC with viral peptide pools, which expanded the antigen-specific CD4+ T cells. With approximately ten days of culture completed, CD4+ T cells were isolated. People in the vaccine group had not been infected with SARS-CoV-2 before, and their nucleocapsid antibodies were negative. This specimen consisted of CD4+ T cells from PBMCs cultured with SARS-CoV-2 spike peptides, obtained before COVID-19 vaccination. The receptors were sampled from a human donor who received a COVID-19 vaccine.

The rearrangement joins TRBV5-1 to TRBJ2-1, with TRBD2 matching over 15 bases. The V gene's germline CDR1 is SGHRS and CDR2 YFSETQ. The CDR3 runs 16 residues. V was clipped by 0 bases and J by 7 bases; unmatched bases: 2. CDR3 sequence reads: CASSLGGTSGRNEQFF. As DNA, the CDR3 is TGCGCCAGCAGCTTGGGTGGGACTAGCGGGAGGAATGAGCAGTTCTTC.

This clone was recorded a few times. The chain joins TRBV3-1 (or the pseudogene TRBV3-2) to TRBJ2-1, with 9 bases that match TRBD2. The junction had 12 bases not matched to a gene; V was cut back by 0 bases and J by 9 bases. Germline V gene data show CDR1 as LGHDT and CDR2 as YNNKEL (reference sequence). The CDR3 consists of 17 residues. The CDR3: CASSQDLVAGAASEQFF. The CDR3 bases are TGTGCCAGCAGCCAAGATCTTGTAGCGGGGGCCGCCTCTGAGCAGTTCTTC.

This sequence joins TRBV2 and TRBJ1-2; D gene uncertain. Germline CDR1 and CDR2: SNHLY and FYNNEI. The V end lost 0 bases, the J end lost 0 bases, and 8 bases lay between the germline ends. The CDR3 spans 15 residues. Here the CDR3 DNA reads TGTGCCAGCAGTGAAGCATGGGAAGCTAACTATGGCTACACCTTC. This codes for CASSEAWEANYGYTF.

This clone was seen a few times. J is TRBJ2-2 and V is TRBV2; D is possibly TRBD1 (6 bases). The CDR3 loop spans 16 amino acids. The germline CDR1 and CDR2 sequences are SNHLY and FYNNEI. The ends were cut back, 5 bases at V and 1 base at J, with 14 bases in the middle. The CDR3 protein is CASSSQGIRNTGELFF. CDR3 nucleotides: TGTGCCAGCAGTTCACAGGGTATTCGGAACACCGGGGAGCTGTTTTTT.

CDR3 nucleotide sequence: TGTGCCAGCAGTGAGGTTGGGAACACCGGGGAGCTGTTTTTT. Its translation: CASSEVGNTGELFF. The chain joins TRBV6-4 to TRBJ2-2, with D uncertain. The CDR3 is 14 residues long. V lost 3 bases, J lost 1 base, and 6 bases lay in between. Germline-derived CDR1 and CDR2 are MRHNA and SNTAGT.

This clone was detected only a few times. This chain links TRBV6-6 with TRBJ1-2; D perhaps matches TRBD1 (6 bases). The germline V gene has CDR1 MNHNY and CDR2 SVGAGI (reference sequence). Trimming cost V 5 bases and J 8 bases, with 18 bases left between them. The CDR3 extends over 14 amino acids. This chain's CDR3 is CASSLGTPGEGYTF. The CDR3, as DNA: TGTGCCAGCAGTCTGGGAACACCAGGGGAAGGCTACACCTTC.

The chain links TRBV15 to TRBJ1-3, with 7 bases that match TRBD1. Losses at the gene ends were 1 base for V and 5 bases for J; bases not matched to a gene: 17. Germline assignment: CDR1 LNHNV and CDR2 YYDKDF (reference sequence). This CDR3 has 19 residues. The CDR3 is CATSRVFPLPGQTRNTIYF. The CDR3, as DNA: TGTGCCACCAGCAGAGTTTTCCCCTTACCGGGACAGACAAGAAACACCATATATTTT.

The rearrangement joins TRBV7-9 to TRBJ1-4, with TRBD1 as a possible D gene (5 bases). The CDR3 covers 11 residues. Germline-derived CDR1 and CDR2 are SEHNR and FQNEAQ (reference sequence). V lost 11 bases and J 2 bases, leaving 6 bases between the germline ends. The CDR3 sequence: CAGGTNEKLFF. The CDR3 DNA reads as TGTGCCGGGGGTACTAATGAAAAACTGTTTTTT. Variable domain in full (rest from reference TRBV7-9 and TRBJ1-4): DTGVSQNPRHKITKRGQNVTFRCDPISEHNRLYWYRQTLGQGPEFLTYFQNEAQLEKSRLLSDRFSAERPKGSFSTLEIQRTEQGDSAMYLCAGGTNEKLFFGSGTQLSVL.

The chain combines TRBV4-2 with TRBJ2-3, with 11 bases that match TRBD2. Germline CDR1 reads LGHNA; CDR2 reads YNFKEQ. After removal of 2 bases from V and 6 bases from J, the junction contained 4 bases not matched to a gene. The CDR3 totals 15 residues. The CDR3 sequence is CASSQLAGGSDTQYF. The CDR3 DNA sequence: TGTGCCAGCAGCCAACTAGCGGGGGGATCGGATACGCAGTATTTT.

The CDR3 nucleotides read TGTGCCAGCTCACTAAGGGCCGGAGGAGATTCACCCCTCCACTTT. Protein sequence: CASSLRAGGDSPLHF. The V and J genes are TRBV18 and TRBJ1-6; D is uncertain. The CDR3 loop spans 15 amino acids. V was cut by 4 bases and J by 8 bases, with 15 bases left in between. Germline-derived CDR1 and CDR2 are KGHSH and LQKENI.

The CDR3 loop reads CAITSLAGGGEQYF. The CDR3 bases are TGTGCCATCACCTCCTTAGCGGGGGGGGGCGAGCAGTACTTC. The genes are TRBV10-3 and TRBJ2-7; 11 bases map to TRBD2. J lost 6 bases, V lost 7 bases, and 8 bases had no gene match. CDR3 length equals 14 residues. Germline V gives CDR1 ENHRY, CDR2 SYGVKD.

The rearrangement links TRBV18 to TRBJ1-1; tentative D call: TRBD1 (5 bases). The length of the CDR3 is 19 residues. Deletions cut 3 bases from V and 1 base from J, with 24 bases between. Germline V CDR1 and CDR2: KGHSH, LQKENI. The CDR3 DNA is TGTGCCAGCTCACCGATAAATTTTAGGCAGGGAATCAGGAACACTGAAGCTTTCTTT. Its protein is CASSPINFRQGIRNTEAFF.

This rearrangement joins TRBV11-2 to TRBJ2-2; 9 nucleotides match TRBD1. The CDR3 totals 16 residues. Germline V gives CDR1 SGHAT, CDR2 FQNNGV. Trimming cost V 1 base and J 1 base; bases outside gene matches: 1. CDR3: CASSLAGQGNTGELFF. The CDR3 DNA is TGTGCCAGCAGCTTAGCGGGACAGGGGAACACCGGGGAGCTGTTTTTT.

The chain couples TRBV11-2 to TRBJ1-6, with TRBD1 as a possible D gene (5 bases). The length of the CDR3 is 14 residues. Deletions cut 5 bases from V and 4 bases from J, with 9 bases between. Germline V gives CDR1 SGHAT, CDR2 FQNNGV. CDR3 protein: CASSPRQYNSPLHF. The CDR3 nucleotides read TGTGCCAGCAGCCCTCGACAGTATAATTCACCCCTCCACTTT.

The chain recombines TRBV10-2 with TRBJ2-1; D not certain. V was pared by 3 bases and J by 4 bases, with 1 base between. The CDR3 spans 11 residues. CDR1 is WSHSY, CDR2 SAAADI, per germline. As DNA, the CDR3 is TGCGCCAGCAGTGAATACAATGAGCAGTTCTTC. Encoded protein: CASSEYNEQFF.

The V gene is TRBV10-3, the J gene TRBJ2-5; D possibly uses TRBD1 or TRBD2 (5 bases each). The CDR3 is made up of 12 amino acids. Looked up from germline, CDR1 is ENHRY and CDR2 is SYGVKD. With 7 bases removed from V and 11 bases from J, the gap between germline ends came to 17 bases. Here the CDR3 reads CAIKRSGQPQYF. The CDR3 region has the DNA TGTGCCATCAAACGGTCGGGGCAGCCTCAGTACTTC.

The chain carries TRBV5-1 and TRBJ2-5, with 7 positions matching TRBD1. The ends lost 4 bases at V and 5 bases at J; junction bases unmatched: 8. Germline CDR1 SGHRS, CDR2 YFSETQ. The CDR3 has 14 amino acids. CDR3 coding DNA: TGCGCCAGCAGCCGACAGGGTTCGTACGAGACCCAGTACTTC. It encodes CASSRQGSYETQYF. The variable domain in full, completed from reference TRBV5-1 and TRBJ2-5, reads KAGVTQTPRYLIKTRGQQVTLSCSPISGHRSVSWYQQTPGQGLQFLFEYFSETQRNKGNFPGRFSGRQFSNSRSEMNVSTLELGDSALYLCASSRQGSYETQYFGPGTRLLVL.

The rearrangement uses TRBV7-2 and TRBJ1-2; 9 nucleotides align to TRBD1. The CDR3 is 13 residues long. Germline V gene sequence: CDR1 SGHTA, CDR2 FQGNSA. V lost 4 bases and J lost 7; bases outside the gene matches: 4. CDR3 nucleotides: TGTGCCAGCAGCTCGGGACAGGGTTTTGGCTACACCTTC. Translation: CASSSGQGFGYTF. The full variable domain, its missing parts supplied by reference TRBV7-2 and TRBJ1-2, is GAGVSQSPSNKVTEKGKDVELRCDPISGHTALYWYRQSLGQGLEFLIYFQGNSAPDKSGLPSDRFSAERTGGSVSTLTIQRTQQEDSAVYLCASSSGQGFGYTFGSGTRLTVV.

The rearrangement joins TRBV6-1 to TRBJ1-1; D unclear. There are 17 residues in the CDR3. The V and J ends lost 0 bases and 5 bases respectively, with 19 bases between them. CDR1 and CDR2 from the germline V gene are MNHNS and SASEGT. CDR3 sequence reads: CASSEAGITPKETEAFF. DNA of the CDR3: TGTGCCAGCAGTGAAGCGGGGATTACCCCTAAAGAAACTGAAGCTTTCTTT.

The V and J genes are TRBV12-3 or TRBV12-4 and TRBJ1-2; D remains unclear. Trimming took off 0 bases at V and 1 base at J, with 3 bases between the two ends. This CDR3 is 13 amino acids long. The CDR3 coding sequence is TGTGCCAGCAGTTTAGCCAGTAACTATGGCTACACCTTC. This gives the protein CASSLASNYGYTF.

This clone was detected only once. In the same sample, other DNA sequences code for this CDR3. The rearrangement links TRBV30 to TRBJ2-1; 7 bases map to TRBD1. This CDR3 has 13 residues. The V gene end was trimmed by 2 bases and the J gene end by 5 bases; junction bases not matched to a gene: 3. Germline lookup yields CDR1 GTSNPN and CDR2 SVGIG (reference sequence). The CDR3 DNA reads as TGTGCCTGGAGTACGGGGACAGACAATGAGCAGTTCTTC. Its protein product is CAWSTGTDNEQFF.

The table lists this clone with a count of one. The chain links TRBV6-5 to TRBJ2-7, with D possibly matching TRBD2 (6 bases). Looked up from germline, CDR1 is MNHEY and CDR2 is SVGAGI. Trimming removed 7 bases at V and 2 bases at J, with 18 bases between. The CDR3 sequence is 15 residues long. This chain's CDR3 is CASTRRGITAYEQYF. The CDR3 DNA is TGTGCCAGCACCCGACGGGGGATAACTGCCTACGAGCAGTACTTC.

The V and J genes are TRBV7-2 and TRBJ2-7; D not certain. Germline values: CDR1 SGHTA, CDR2 FQGNSA. The length of the CDR3 is 14 residues. The V gene lost 3 bases and the J gene lost 2 bases, with 11 bases spanning the gap. CDR3 amino acids: CASSLIYSTYEQYF. For the CDR3, the DNA is TGTGCCAGCAGCTTGATTTACAGTACCTACGAGCAGTACTTC.

The V gene is TRBV6-5, the J gene TRBJ1-3; D remains unclear. Germline V gene lookup returns CDR1 MNHEY and CDR2 SVGAGI. V lost 0 bases and J 3 bases, leaving 12 bases between the germline ends. The CDR3 totals 16 residues. CDR3 sequence reads: CASSYSGGSGGNTIYF. The CDR3 DNA reads TGTGCCAGCAGTTACTCGGGAGGGTCGGGTGGAAACACCATATATTTT.

The chain carries TRBV21-1 and TRBJ2-2; the D segment call TRBD1 is taken from the table without a DNA check. TRBV21-1 is a known pseudogene. This CDR3 is built from 15 residues. The CDR3 DNA reads as TGTGCCAGCAGCAAAGGAACAAATGACACCGGGGAGCTGTTTTTT. Protein: CASSKGTNDTGELFF.

V gene TRBV5-1 combines with J gene TRBJ2-1, with TRBD2 as a possible D gene (5 bases). This CDR3 is 12 amino acids long. Germline CDR1 is SGHRS and CDR2 is YFSETQ. Trimming took off 1 base at V and 10 bases at J, with 9 bases between the two ends. The DNA of the CDR3 is TGCGCCAGCAGCTTGCCCGAGCGGGAGCAGTTCTTC. This sequence encodes CASSLPEREQFF. Looking up the rest from reference TRBV5-1 and TRBJ2-1 gives the full variable domain: KAGVTQTPRYLIKTRGQQVTLSCSPISGHRSVSWYQQTPGQGLQFLFEYFSETQRNKGNFPGRFSGRQFSNSRSEMNVSTLELGDSALYLCASSLPEREQFFGPGTRLTVL.

The J gene is TRBJ1-6, the V gene TRBV5-1; D possibly corresponds to TRBD1 (5 bases). In germline, CDR1 is SGHRS, CDR2 YFSETQ. V lost 7 bases and J lost 5, with 13 bases in between. The CDR3 covers 14 residues. The CDR3 protein is CASGDGSNNSPLHF. DNA for the CDR3: TGCGCCAGCGGGGACGGATCTAATAATTCACCCCTCCACTTT. The variable domain in full, with the rest retrieved from reference TRBV5-1 and TRBJ1-6, is KAGVTQTPRYLIKTRGQQVTLSCSPISGHRSVSWYQQTPGQGLQFLFEYFSETQRNKGNFPGRFSGRQFSNSRSEMNVSTLELGDSALYLCASGDGSNNSPLHFGNGTRLTVT.

The genes are TRBV6-5 and TRBJ2-4; D could derive from TRBD1 or TRBD2 (5 bases each). The CDR3 runs 15 residues. Germline assignment: CDR1 MNHEY and CDR2 SVGAGI. Trimming removed 6 bases at V and 0 bases at J, with 12 bases between. CDR3 DNA: TGTGCCAGCAGGGGAACGGGGACAGCCAAAAACATTCAGTACTTC. Translation gives CASRGTGTAKNIQYF.

This clone was recorded a few times. This chain connects TRBV3-1 (or the pseudogene TRBV3-2) to TRBJ1-6, with 9 bases identical to TRBD1. The CDR3 spans 16 residues. Germline V gives CDR1 LGHDT, CDR2 YNNKEL (reference sequence). With V trimmed by 1 base and J by 6 bases, 4 bases remained unmatched. CDR3 amino acids: CASSQAGTGSNSPLHF. For the CDR3, the DNA is TGTGCCAGCAGCCAAGCGGGGACAGGGAGTAATTCACCCCTCCACTTT.